This TCR beta chain was observed in a study of T-cell reconstitution after alpha-beta-depleted transplantation in children. Whole-study results and caveats: Reported findings indicate that, about two months after transplant, alpha-beta T cells came from several hundred expanded clones, which were derived from non-depleted graft cells. Diversity of TCRbeta at day 60 was high in some patients, arising from surviving recipient T cells and thymic progenitors. From newly produced T cells came most of the T-cell counts and diversity one year after transplant.

A library of TCRbeta sequences, prepared with unique molecular identifiers, was generated. TCRdb fed the PCR reads into MiXCR, producing one record per CDR3 protein. The sample lists 670,000 or so distinct CDR3 sequences, around 13% occurring once. This clonotype was seen ten or more times. Its antigen is unidentified. The CDR3 is 17 amino acids. With V trimmed by 3 bases and J by 2 bases, 10 bases remained unmatched. The receptor comes from a girl aged 2 to 10 with congenital amegakaryocytic thrombocytopenia, due to receive a stem cell transplant. The rearrangement uses TRBV12-3 or TRBV12-4 and TRBJ2-3, with 8 nucleotides matching TRBD2. This material consisted of PBMCs, taken before TCRalphabeta/CD19-depleted stem cell transplant. DNA for the CDR3: TGTGCCAGCAGTTTTTCAGCGGGAGCTCCCCACACAGATACGCAGTATTTT. The encoded protein is CASSFSAGAPHTDTQYF.